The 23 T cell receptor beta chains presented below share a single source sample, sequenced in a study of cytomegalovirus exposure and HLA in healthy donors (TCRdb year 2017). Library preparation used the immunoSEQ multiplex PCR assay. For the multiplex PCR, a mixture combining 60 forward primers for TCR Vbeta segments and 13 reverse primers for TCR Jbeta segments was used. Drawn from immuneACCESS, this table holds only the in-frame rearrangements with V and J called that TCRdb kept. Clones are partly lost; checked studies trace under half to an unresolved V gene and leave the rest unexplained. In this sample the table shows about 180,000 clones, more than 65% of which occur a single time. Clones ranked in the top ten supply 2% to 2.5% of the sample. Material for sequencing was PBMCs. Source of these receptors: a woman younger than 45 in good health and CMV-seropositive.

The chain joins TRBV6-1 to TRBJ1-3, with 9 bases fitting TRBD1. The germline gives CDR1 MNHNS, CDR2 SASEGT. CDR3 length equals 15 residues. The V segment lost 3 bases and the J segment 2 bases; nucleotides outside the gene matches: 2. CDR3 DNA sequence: TGTGCCAGCAGTGATAGGACAGGGGCTGGAAACACCATATATTTT. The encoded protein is CASSDRTGAGNTIYF.

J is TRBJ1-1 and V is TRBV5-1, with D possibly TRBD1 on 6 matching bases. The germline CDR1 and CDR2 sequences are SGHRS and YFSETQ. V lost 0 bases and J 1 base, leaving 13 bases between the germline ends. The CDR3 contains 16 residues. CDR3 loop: CASSLVSTGSNTEAFF. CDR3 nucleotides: TGCGCCAGCAGCTTGGTTTCGACAGGCTCGAACACTGAAGCTTTCTTT.

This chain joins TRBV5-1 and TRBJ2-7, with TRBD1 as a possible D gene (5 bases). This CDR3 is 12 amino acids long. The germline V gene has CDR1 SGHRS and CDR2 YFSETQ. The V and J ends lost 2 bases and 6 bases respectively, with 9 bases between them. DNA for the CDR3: TGCGCCAGCAGCTTCCCAGGGTCCGAGCAGTACTTC. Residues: CASSFPGSEQYF. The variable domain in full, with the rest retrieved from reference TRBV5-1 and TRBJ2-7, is KAGVTQTPRYLIKTRGQQVTLSCSPISGHRSVSWYQQTPGQGLQFLFEYFSETQRNKGNFPGRFSGRQFSNSRSEMNVSTLELGDSALYLCASSFPGSEQYFGPGTRLTVT.

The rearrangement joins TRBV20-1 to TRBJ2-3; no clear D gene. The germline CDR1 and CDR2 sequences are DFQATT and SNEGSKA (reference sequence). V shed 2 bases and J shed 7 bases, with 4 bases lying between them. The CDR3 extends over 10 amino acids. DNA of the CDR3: TGCAGTGCTAGATCAAATACGCAGTATTTT. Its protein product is CSARSNTQYF.

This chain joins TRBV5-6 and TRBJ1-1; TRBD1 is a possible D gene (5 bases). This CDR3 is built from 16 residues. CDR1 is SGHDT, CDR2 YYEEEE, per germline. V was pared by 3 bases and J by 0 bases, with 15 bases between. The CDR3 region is CASSSYRYEMNTEAFF. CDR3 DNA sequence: TGTGCCAGCAGCTCCTACAGGTATGAGATGAACACTGAAGCTTTCTTT.

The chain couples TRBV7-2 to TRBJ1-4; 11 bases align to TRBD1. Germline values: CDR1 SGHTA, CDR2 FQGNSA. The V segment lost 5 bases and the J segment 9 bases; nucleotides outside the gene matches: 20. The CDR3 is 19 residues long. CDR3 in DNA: TGTGCCAGCAGCCTTAGGACAGGGGGCGCAAATCGTTTCGGAAAAAAACTGTTTTTT. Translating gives CASSLRTGGANRFGKKLFF.

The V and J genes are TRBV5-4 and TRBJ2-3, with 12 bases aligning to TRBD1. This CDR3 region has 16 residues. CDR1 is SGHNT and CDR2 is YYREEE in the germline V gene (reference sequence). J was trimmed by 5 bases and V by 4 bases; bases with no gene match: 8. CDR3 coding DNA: TGTGCCAGCAGCAACCGGGACAGGGGGCGTCGAGATACGCAGTATTTT. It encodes CASSNRDRGRRDTQYF.

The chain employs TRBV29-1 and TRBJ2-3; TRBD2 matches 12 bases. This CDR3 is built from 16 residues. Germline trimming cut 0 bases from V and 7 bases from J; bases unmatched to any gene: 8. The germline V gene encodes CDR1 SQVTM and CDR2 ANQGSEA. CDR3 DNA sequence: TGCAGCGTTGAAGATCGACTAGCGGGGGCCGGGAATACGCAGTATTTT. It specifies CSVEDRLAGAGNTQYF.

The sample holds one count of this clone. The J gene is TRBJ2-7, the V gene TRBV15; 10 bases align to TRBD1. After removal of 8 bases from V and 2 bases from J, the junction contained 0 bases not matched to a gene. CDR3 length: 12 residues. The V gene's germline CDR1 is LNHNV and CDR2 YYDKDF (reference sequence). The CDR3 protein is CATGQGAYEQYF. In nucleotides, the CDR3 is TGTGCCACCGGACAGGGGGCCTACGAGCAGTACTTC. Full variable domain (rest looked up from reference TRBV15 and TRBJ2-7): DAMVIQNPRYQVTQFGKPVTLSCSQTLNHNVMYWYQQKSSQAPKLLFHYYDKDFNNEADTPDNFQSRRPNTSFCFLDIRSPGLGDTAMYLCATGQGAYEQYFGPGTRLTVT.

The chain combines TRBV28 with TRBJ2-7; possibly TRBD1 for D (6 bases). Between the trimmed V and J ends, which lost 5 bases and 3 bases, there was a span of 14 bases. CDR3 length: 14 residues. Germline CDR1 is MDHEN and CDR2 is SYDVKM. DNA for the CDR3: TGTGCCAGCAGTGGACAGAAGAGGGGCTACGAGCAGTACTTC. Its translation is CASSGQKRGYEQYF. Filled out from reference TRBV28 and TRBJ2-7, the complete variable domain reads DVKVTQSSRYLVKRTGEKVFLECVQDMDHENMFWYRQDPGLGLRLIYFSYDVKMKEKGDIPEGYSVSREKKERFSLILESASTNQTSMYLCASSGQKRGYEQYFGPGTRLTVT.

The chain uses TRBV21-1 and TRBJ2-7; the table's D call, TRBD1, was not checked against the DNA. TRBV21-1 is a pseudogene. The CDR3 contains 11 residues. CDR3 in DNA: TGTGCCAGCAGCAAGGCTGGCGAGCAGTACTTC. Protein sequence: CASSKAGEQYF.

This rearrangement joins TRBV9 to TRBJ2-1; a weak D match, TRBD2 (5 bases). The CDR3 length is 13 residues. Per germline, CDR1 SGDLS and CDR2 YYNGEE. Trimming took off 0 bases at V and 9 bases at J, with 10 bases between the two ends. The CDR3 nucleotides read TGTGCCAGCAGCGTAGACGAGGGTAGTGAGCAGTTCTTC. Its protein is CASSVDEGSEQFF.

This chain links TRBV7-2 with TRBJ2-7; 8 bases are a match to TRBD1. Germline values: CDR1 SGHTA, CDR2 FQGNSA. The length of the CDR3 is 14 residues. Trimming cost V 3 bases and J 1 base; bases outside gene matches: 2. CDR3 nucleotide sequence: TGTGCCAGCAGCTTGGGACAGGTTTCCTACGAGCAGTACTTC. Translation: CASSLGQVSYEQYF.

CDR3 sequence (DNA): TGTGCCAGCCCCGTGGGGGCGAGGGAACGGAACACTGAAGCTTTCTTT. It is translated as CASPVGARERNTEAFF. The chain uses TRBV21-1 and TRBJ1-1; the D segment call TRBD1 is taken from the table without a DNA check. TRBV21-1 is given as a pseudogene. The CDR3 totals 16 residues.

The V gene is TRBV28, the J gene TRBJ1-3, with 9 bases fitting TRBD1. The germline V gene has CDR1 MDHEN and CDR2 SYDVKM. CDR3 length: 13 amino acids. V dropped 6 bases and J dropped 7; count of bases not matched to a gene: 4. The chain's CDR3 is CASRTQGANTIYF. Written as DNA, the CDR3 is TGTGCCAGCAGGACACAGGGGGCGAACACCATATATTTT.

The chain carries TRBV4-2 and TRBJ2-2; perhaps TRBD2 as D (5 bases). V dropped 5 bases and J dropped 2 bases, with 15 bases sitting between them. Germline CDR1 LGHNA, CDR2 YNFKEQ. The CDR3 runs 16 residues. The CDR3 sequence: CASSLPNRGNTGELFF. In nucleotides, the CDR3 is TGTGCCAGCAGCTTGCCGAACCGGGGAAACACCGGGGAGCTGTTTTTT.

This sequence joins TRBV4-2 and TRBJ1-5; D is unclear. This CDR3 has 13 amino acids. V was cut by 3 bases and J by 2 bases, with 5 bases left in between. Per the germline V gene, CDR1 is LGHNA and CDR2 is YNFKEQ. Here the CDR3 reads CASSHEGNQPQHF. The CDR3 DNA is TGTGCCAGCAGCCACGAGGGCAATCAGCCCCAGCATTTT.

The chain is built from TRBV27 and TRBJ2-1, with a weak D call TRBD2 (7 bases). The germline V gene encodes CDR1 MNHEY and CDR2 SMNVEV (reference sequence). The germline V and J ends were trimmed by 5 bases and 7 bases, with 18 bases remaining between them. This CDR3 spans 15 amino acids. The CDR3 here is CASSRGGSYRNEQFF. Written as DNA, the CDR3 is TGTGCCAGCAGTAGGGGGGGGAGTTATAGGAATGAGCAGTTCTTC.

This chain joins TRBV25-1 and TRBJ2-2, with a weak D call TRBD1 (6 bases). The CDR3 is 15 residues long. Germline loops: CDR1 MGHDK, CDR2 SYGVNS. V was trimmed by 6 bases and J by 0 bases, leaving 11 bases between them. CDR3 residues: CASRDSLANTGELFF. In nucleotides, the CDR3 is TGTGCCAGCAGGGACAGTTTAGCGAACACCGGGGAGCTGTTTTTT.

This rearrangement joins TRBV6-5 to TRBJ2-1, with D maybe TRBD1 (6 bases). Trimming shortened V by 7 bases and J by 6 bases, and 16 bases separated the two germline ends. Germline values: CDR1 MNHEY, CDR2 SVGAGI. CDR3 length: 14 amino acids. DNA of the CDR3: TGTGCCAGCAAGGAGGTAGGACAGACCAATGAGCAGTTCTTC. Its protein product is CASKEVGQTNEQFF.

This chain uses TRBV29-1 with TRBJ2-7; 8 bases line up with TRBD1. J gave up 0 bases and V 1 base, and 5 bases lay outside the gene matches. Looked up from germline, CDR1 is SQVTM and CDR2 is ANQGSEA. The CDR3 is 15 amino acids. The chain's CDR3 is CSVEVVQGASYEQYF. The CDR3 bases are TGCAGCGTTGAAGTAGTGCAGGGGGCCTCCTACGAGCAGTACTTC.

Written as DNA, the CDR3 is TGTGCCAGCAGCCGCGGGGGGGCTAGCACAGATACGCAGTATTTT. Translating gives CASSRGGASTDTQYF. This chain connects TRBV5-4 to TRBJ2-3; 9 bases are shared with TRBD2. The CDR3 loop spans 15 amino acids. Per the germline V gene, CDR1 is SGHNT and CDR2 is YYREEE (reference sequence). J lost 0 bases, V lost 4 bases, and 3 bases had no gene match.

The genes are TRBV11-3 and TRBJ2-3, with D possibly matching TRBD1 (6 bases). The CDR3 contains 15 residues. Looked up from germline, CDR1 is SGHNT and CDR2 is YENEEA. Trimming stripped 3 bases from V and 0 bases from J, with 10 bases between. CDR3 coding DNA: TGTGCCAGCAGCTTCTCGGACAGTAGCACAGATACGCAGTATTTT. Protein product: CASSFSDSSTDTQYF.